This entry lists 26 T cell receptor beta chains sequenced from one sample in a study of radiation and T cells in renal cell carcinoma. Profiling relied on immunoSEQ multiplex PCR, and the TCRdb table lists in-frame clones only, not all of them. The data show approximately 120,000 clones, roughly 85% seen once. Time point noted: baseline pretreatment blood. Described treatment: 15 Gy SBRT to primary tumor, nephrectomy 4 weeks later. Sequencing was performed on blood, taken from a patient whose treatment included radiotherapy and nephrectomy. These TCRs come from a woman aged 55-69 years with renal cell carcinoma.

The rearrangement uses TRBV9 and TRBJ2-3, with 7 bases that match TRBD2. Germline assignment: CDR1 SGDLS and CDR2 YYNGEE. V lost 2 bases, J lost 3 bases, and 6 bases stayed unmatched. The CDR3 contains 15 residues. CDR3 nucleotides: TGTGCCAGCAGCGTTTTTGGGAGGGAAACAGATACGCAGTATTTT. Protein product: CASSVFGRETDTQYF.

The chain links TRBV7-3 to TRBJ1-2; D is uncertain. CDR1 is SGHTA, CDR2 FQGTGA, per germline. Trimming took 2 bases from V and 10 from J, leaving 8 bases between them. The CDR3 sequence is 11 residues long. CDR3 sequence: CASSLGLSYTF. The CDR3 bases are TGTGCCAGCAGCTTAGGGTTGTCCTACACCTTC.

V is TRBV4-3 and J is TRBJ2-3, with TRBD2 matching over 11 bases. The CDR3 extends over 16 amino acids. With V trimmed by 2 bases and J by 6 bases, 7 bases remained unmatched. In germline, CDR1 is LGHNA, CDR2 YSLEER. The CDR3 nucleotides are TGCGCCAGCAGCCAAAGACTAGCGGGAAGGTTGGATACGCAGTATTTT. It is translated as CASSQRLAGRLDTQYF.

J is TRBJ2-2 and V is TRBV6-1; perhaps TRBD1 as D (6 bases). Trimming shortened V by 7 bases and J by 3 bases, and 15 bases separated the two germline ends. Germline assignment: CDR1 MNHNS and CDR2 SASEGT. The CDR3 totals 15 residues. CDR3 bases: TGTGCCAGCAAAGGGGGATACAGGGACACCGGGGAGCTGTTTTTT. Translation: CASKGGYRDTGELFF.

This chain uses TRBV5-6 with TRBJ1-2; D is unresolved. Trimming shortened V by 0 bases and J by 1 base, and 4 bases separated the two germline ends. Per germline, CDR1 SGHDT and CDR2 YYEEEE. The CDR3 spans 13 residues. The CDR3, as DNA: TGTGCCAGCAGCTTGGAGGATAACTATGGCTACACCTTC. This translates into CASSLEDNYGYTF. The complete variable domain, with remaining parts taken from reference TRBV5-6 and TRBJ1-2, reads DAGVTQSPTHLIKTRGQQVTLRCSPKSGHDTVSWYQQALGQGPQFIFQYYEEEERQRGNFPDRFSGHQFPNYSSELNVNALLLGDSALYLCASSLEDNYGYTFGSGTRLTVV.

The gene calls are TRBV19 and TRBJ1-1, with TRBD1 matching over 7 bases. Trimming cost V 5 bases and J 2 bases; bases outside gene matches: 11. The V gene's germline CDR1 is LNHDA and CDR2 SQIVND (reference sequence). This CDR3 region has 16 residues. This chain's CDR3 is CASSQSSGQANTEAFF. In nucleotides, the CDR3 is TGTGCCAGTAGTCAGTCCAGCGGACAGGCCAACACTGAAGCTTTCTTT. Filled out from reference TRBV19 and TRBJ1-1, the complete variable domain reads DGGITQSPKYLFRKEGQNVTLSCEQNLNHDAMYWYRQDPGQGLRLIYYSQIVNDFQKGDIAEGYSVSREKKESFPLTVTSAQKNPTAFYLCASSQSSGQANTEAFFGQGTRLTVV.

The CDR3 here is CASSQEMGVNYGYTF. In DNA form, the CDR3 reads TGCGCCAGCAGCCAAGAGATGGGAGTAAACTATGGCTACACCTTC. This sequence joins TRBV4-3 and TRBJ1-2; D is uncertain. Deletions cut 0 bases from V and 2 bases from J, with 10 bases between. The CDR3 loop spans 15 amino acids. CDR1 is LGHNA and CDR2 is YSLEER in the germline V gene.

The chain combines TRBV28 with TRBJ1-5; D might be TRBD1 (6 bases). The CDR3 runs 15 residues. CDR1 is MDHEN and CDR2 is SYDVKM in the germline V gene. Trimming pared 2 bases from V and 5 bases from J, leaving 13 bases between. The CDR3 loop reads CASSLIGQRDQPQHF. As DNA, the CDR3 is TGTGCCAGCAGTTTAATTGGACAGAGGGATCAGCCCCAGCATTTT. Drawing the rest from reference TRBV28 and TRBJ1-5, the complete variable domain is DVKVTQSSRYLVKRTGEKVFLECVQDMDHENMFWYRQDPGLGLRLIYFSYDVKMKEKGDIPEGYSVSREKKERFSLILESASTNQTSMYLCASSLIGQRDQPQHFGDGTRLSIL.

This chain links TRBV19 with TRBJ2-1; D perhaps matches TRBD2 (5 bases). The CDR3 contains 13 residues. V dropped 5 bases and J dropped 8 bases, with 13 bases sitting between them. Per germline, CDR1 LNHDA and CDR2 SQIVND (reference sequence). The CDR3: CASSHRDWDEQFF. The CDR3, as DNA: TGTGCCAGTAGTCACCGGGATTGGGATGAGCAGTTCTTC.

The rearrangement joins TRBV6-6 to TRBJ2-5; the D is unclear. The CDR3 sequence is 12 residues long. Trimming took 0 bases from V and 8 from J, leaving 7 bases between them. CDR1 and CDR2 from the germline V gene are MNHNY and SVGAGI (reference sequence). The CDR3 DNA reads TGTGCCAGCAGTTACTCTCCGCCAACCCAGTACTTC. Translated, it gives CASSYSPPTQYF.

V and J are TRBV6-5 and TRBJ1-6; D is uncertain. The CDR3 runs 14 residues. The germline V gene has CDR1 MNHEY and CDR2 SVGAGI. Trimming removed 8 bases at V and 8 bases at J, with 16 bases between. CDR3 protein: CASGVTLDHSPLHF. The CDR3 DNA sequence: TGTGCCAGCGGCGTCACGCTCGATCATTCACCCCTCCACTTT.

V usage is TRBV2 and J usage is TRBJ2-5; D is unclear. Trimming stripped 5 bases from V and 2 bases from J, with 9 bases between. The CDR3 runs to 13 residues. CDR1 is SNHLY, CDR2 FYNNEI, per germline. DNA of the CDR3: TGTGCCAGCAGTAGGGCTCGGCAAGAGACCCAGTACTTC. It specifies CASSRARQETQYF.

This clone was recorded only once. J is TRBJ2-7 and V is TRBV21-1; TRBD1, the table's D call, was not compared with the DNA. TRBV21-1 is an annotated pseudogene. The CDR3 contains 12 residues. The CDR3 sequence: CASGDSSYEQYF. The CDR3 bases are TGTGCCAGCGGGGACAGCTCCTACGAGCAGTACTTC.

V is TRBV7-9 and J is TRBJ1-1; D gene uncertain. V dropped 8 bases and J dropped 1 base, with 11 bases sitting between them. CDR3 length equals 13 residues. CDR1 is SEHNR and CDR2 is FQNEAQ in the germline V gene (reference sequence). CDR3: CASSAETNTEAFF. The CDR3 DNA reads as TGTGCCAGCTCCGCAGAGACGAACACTGAAGCTTTCTTT.

This clone was counted a few times. The CDR3 protein is CASSFNPGQGSYEQYF. The CDR3 coding sequence is TGCGCCAGCAGCTTTAATCCGGGACAGGGGTCCTACGAGCAGTACTTC. The V gene is TRBV5-1, the J gene TRBJ2-7, with TRBD1 matching 10 bases. V was clipped by 2 bases and J by 1 base; unmatched bases: 6. This CDR3 comprises 16 residues. CDR1 and CDR2 (germline): SGHRS, YFSETQ.

The chain carries TRBV9 and TRBJ2-7; 7 bases are shared with TRBD1. V dropped 4 bases and J dropped 3; count of bases not matched to a gene: 4. CDR1 SGDLS and CDR2 YYNGEE come from the germline V gene. The CDR3 runs 13 residues. CDR3 nucleotides: TGTGCCAGCAGCAGCCGGGACAGCTACGAGCAGTACTTC. Translation: CASSSRDSYEQYF.

This chain joins TRBV10-3 and TRBJ2-5; possibly TRBD2 for D (6 bases). The CDR3 consists of 16 residues. Germline assignment: CDR1 ENHRY and CDR2 SYGVKD. Trimming took 3 bases from V and 4 from J, leaving 18 bases between them. In DNA form, the CDR3 reads TGTGCCATCAGTGAAATAGCGGAATCAACCCGAGAGACCCAGTACTTC. It yields the protein CAISEIAESTRETQYF.

This clone was counted once. The CDR3 nucleotides are TGTGCCAGCAGCTTCGGGACAGGGGTGGATACGCAGTATTTT. It specifies CASSFGTGVDTQYF. The rearrangement links TRBV11-3 to TRBJ2-3; 10 bases map to TRBD1. The CDR3 loop spans 14 amino acids. Germline values: CDR1 SGHNT, CDR2 YENEEA. V dropped 3 bases and J dropped 6; count of bases not matched to a gene: 3.

This clone was detected only once. J is TRBJ1-2 and V is TRBV30; no clear D gene. V shed 8 bases and J shed 4 bases, with 11 bases lying between them. Germline V CDR1 and CDR2: GTSNPN, SVGIG (reference sequence). This CDR3 has 11 amino acids. CDR3 in DNA: TGTGCCCTAGTCGACCCCTATGGCTACACCTTC. This translates into CALVDPYGYTF.

The chain combines TRBV4-1 with TRBJ2-1; tentatively, D is TRBD1 (6 bases). The germline V gene has CDR1 MGHRA and CDR2 YSYEKL. This CDR3 comprises 14 residues. Trimming cost V 1 base and J 4 bases, with 8 bases left between them. CDR3 DNA: TGCGCCAGCAGCCAAGGACAGGAGTACAATGAGCAGTTCTTC. This translates into CASSQGQEYNEQFF.

The rearrangement links TRBV28 to TRBJ1-4; TRBD1 agrees at 9 bases. The V gene end was trimmed by 6 bases and the J gene end by 0 bases; junction bases not matched to a gene: 5. This CDR3 is built from 16 residues. Germline loops: CDR1 MDHEN, CDR2 SYDVKM. The CDR3: CASRPGTGSTNEKLFF. DNA for the CDR3: TGTGCCAGCAGGCCCGGGACAGGGTCAACTAATGAAAAACTGTTTTTT.

In DNA form, the CDR3 reads TGTGCCAGCCGGACTAGCGATACCTACGAGCAGTACTTC. This encodes CASRTSDTYEQYF. The chain has TRBV27 and TRBJ2-7; 9 positions agree with TRBD2. Germline values: CDR1 MNHEY, CDR2 SMNVEV (reference sequence). CDR3 length: 13 amino acids. The V gene end was trimmed by 8 bases and the J gene end by 2 bases; junction bases not matched to a gene: 4.

The V and J genes are TRBV9 and TRBJ2-6, with 10 bases that match TRBD1. Germline CDR1 SGDLS, CDR2 YYNGEE. V shed 6 bases, J shed 0 bases, and the junction held 6 bases outside the gene matches. The CDR3 is 17 residues long. CDR3 nucleotides: TGTGCCAGCACCGCGGGACAGGGGAGCTCTGGGGCCAACGTCCTGACTTTC. Amino acid sequence: CASTAGQGSSGANVLTF.

This chain connects TRBV19 to TRBJ1-2; D unclear. Germline CDR1 and CDR2: LNHDA and SQIVND (reference sequence). Trimming cost V 6 bases and J 1 base, with 9 bases left between them. This CDR3 has 13 residues. The CDR3 loop reads CASSPTSNYGYTF. The CDR3 coding sequence is TGTGCCAGTAGCCCTACAAGTAACTATGGCTACACCTTC.

The chain combines TRBV10-3 with TRBJ1-5, with no clear D. Deletions cut 2 bases from V and 8 bases from J, with 10 bases between. Looked up from germline, CDR1 is ENHRY and CDR2 is SYGVKD. CDR3 length equals 13 residues. CDR3 sequence (DNA): TGTGCCATCAGTGAGACTGGAAATGAGCCCCAGCATTTT. It specifies CAISETGNEPQHF.

The rearrangement links TRBV6-1 to TRBJ1-6; no definite D call. The CDR3 is made up of 15 amino acids. Germline values: CDR1 MNHNS, CDR2 SASEGT. Trimming stripped 1 base from V and 10 bases from J, with 14 bases between. The CDR3 coding sequence is TGTGCCAGCAGTGAAGACGGACGCAGCGGGTCACCCCTCCACTTT. This translates into CASSEDGRSGSPLHF.